The entry that follows covers one T cell receptor (beta chain) sequence. The antigen is not known. This entry is derived from a study of T cells after posttransplantation cyclophosphamide. Here immunoSEQ multiplex PCR was the method, and the copy in TCRdb shows in-frame clones only, minus some. The table includes about 15,000 clones, roughly 84% detected once. Sampled 1 year posttransplant, controls received myeloablative marrow transplants, methotrexate and a calcineurin inhibitor. The study, taken as a whole, reports: TRB clonality was highly associated with recipient CMV seropositivity and reactivation. Donor CD8+ memory clones often dominated recipient blood repertoires at later times.

This TCR was sampled from a male patient aged 50 to 59 who received an allogeneic stem cell transplant from an unrelated donor, was CMV-positive, and had chronic GVHD only. Some T cells may trace back to the graft donor. Here the sequenced sample was PBMCs, taken after an allogeneic stem cell transplant with a calcineurin inhibitor and methotrexate.

CDR3 nucleotides: TGTGCCAGCAGCTTAGTGCTAGCGGGAGGGCCGGGGTACGAGCAGTACTTC. Its translation: CASSLVLAGGPGYEQYF. The chain recombines TRBV11-2 with TRBJ2-5; 12 bases align to TRBD2. The end of the DNA fits TRBJ2-7 better, so the J call may be wrong. This CDR3 region has 17 residues. Germline lookup yields CDR1 SGHAT and CDR2 FQNNGV.